One sample yielded the 23 T cell receptor beta chains listed below, sequenced in a study of PD-1 blockade in mismatch repair-deficient tumors. Some clones are missing from TCRdb's copy, which holds only in-frame ones; the method was immunoSEQ multiplex PCR. The table records about 34,000 clones, 75% to 90% of them present only once. Specimen: PBMCs, collected less than 7 weeks after starting pembrolizumab. The receptors derive from an adult with mismatch repair-deficient cancer.

The count of this clone is one. The rearrangement uses TRBV28 and TRBJ1-1, with D possibly matching TRBD1 (5 bases). This CDR3 has 15 amino acids. The V gene lost 4 bases and the J gene lost 5 bases, with 17 bases spanning the gap. From germline, CDR1 is MDHEN and CDR2 SYDVKM. In DNA form, the CDR3 reads TGTGCCAGCAGTTCCCACCCCGACGGGGGGACTGAAGCTTTCTTT. Translated, it gives CASSSHPDGGTEAFF. The complete variable domain, with remaining parts taken from reference TRBV28 and TRBJ1-1, reads DVKVTQSSRYLVKRTGEKVFLECVQDMDHENMFWYRQDPGLGLRLIYFSYDVKMKEKGDIPEGYSVSREKKERFSLILESASTNQTSMYLCASSSHPDGGTEAFFGQGTRLTVV.

V gene TRBV6-4 combines with J gene TRBJ2-1, with TRBD2 matching 13 bases. The germline CDR1 and CDR2 sequences are MRHNA and SNTAGT. The CDR3 is 15 amino acids. Losses at the gene ends were 4 bases for V and 7 bases for J; bases not matched to a gene: 4. As DNA, the CDR3 is TGTGCCAGCAGTGGGACTAGCGGGAGTGGGAATGAGCAGTTCTTC. Its protein is CASSGTSGSGNEQFF.

The V gene is TRBV6-1, the J gene TRBJ2-7; maybe TRBD1 (6 bases). Trimming took off 2 bases at V and 3 bases at J, with 11 bases between the two ends. CDR1 is MNHNS and CDR2 is SASEGT in the germline V gene. The CDR3 length is 14 residues. CDR3 sequence (DNA): TGTGCCAGCAGTGAAAGTACCAGGGGCTACGAGCAGTACTTC. Protein product: CASSESTRGYEQYF.

CDR3 coding DNA: TGTGCCAGCAGCAGGACAGGGGGCCAGTCGGATACGCAGTATTTT. The encoded protein is CASSRTGGQSDTQYF. The chain joins TRBV7-2 to TRBJ2-3; TRBD1 matches 11 bases. CDR1 is SGHTA and CDR2 is FQGNSA in the germline V gene. V was clipped by 5 bases and J by 6 bases; unmatched bases: 7. The CDR3 has 15 residues.

The chain links TRBV5-4 to TRBJ2-3; 9 positions agree with TRBD2. Losses at the gene ends were 2 bases for V and 7 bases for J; bases not matched to a gene: 14. Germline lookup yields CDR1 SGHNT and CDR2 YYREEE (reference sequence). This CDR3 spans 17 amino acids. The CDR3, as DNA: TGTGCCAGCAGCTTATCGGGACTAGCTCCCTTGCAATATACGCAGTATTTT. This translates into CASSLSGLAPLQYTQYF.

The genes are TRBV30 and TRBJ1-4; 7 nucleotides line up with TRBD1. Unmatched junction bases numbered 9, after V lost 2 bases and J lost 9 bases. From germline, CDR1 is GTSNPN and CDR2 SVGIG (reference sequence). The CDR3 loop spans 14 amino acids. The CDR3, as DNA: TGTGCCTGGAGTTTGACAGGGTCTGCCAAAAAACTGTTTTTT. Translating gives CAWSLTGSAKKLFF.

The chain employs TRBV11-2 and TRBJ2-7, with D perhaps TRBD2 (5 bases). With 0 bases removed from V and 0 bases from J, the gap between germline ends came to 9 bases. Germline V gene sequence: CDR1 SGHAT, CDR2 FQNNGV. This CDR3 is 15 amino acids long. The CDR3 sequence is CASSLDAGISYEQYF. The DNA of the CDR3 is TGTGCCAGCAGCTTAGATGCGGGTATCTCCTACGAGCAGTACTTC.

The CDR3 DNA is TGTGCCAGCAGGACTAGCGGGACAGATACGCAGTATTTT. Its translation is CASRTSGTDTQYF. The gene calls are TRBV27 and TRBJ2-3; 10 bases are shared with TRBD2. The CDR3 loop spans 13 amino acids. Germline lookup yields CDR1 MNHEY and CDR2 SMNVEV (reference sequence). V shed 6 bases and J 3 bases; nucleotides not matched to a gene: 0.

The V and J genes are TRBV2 and TRBJ1-5; D perhaps matches TRBD1 (6 bases). This CDR3 contains 14 residues. Per the germline V gene, CDR1 is SNHLY and CDR2 is FYNNEI. Between the trimmed V and J ends, which lost 8 bases and 0 bases, there was a span of 11 bases. The DNA of the CDR3 is TGTGCCAGCCGCCGGGACAATAGCAATCAGCCCCAGCATTTT. This sequence encodes CASRRDNSNQPQHF.

The J gene is TRBJ2-5, the V gene TRBV5-6, with D tentatively TRBD1 (6 bases). The V and J ends lost 5 bases and 5 bases respectively, with 16 bases between them. Germline V gives CDR1 SGHDT, CDR2 YYEEEE. The CDR3 runs 14 residues. CDR3 residues: CASSGRRGGETQYF. The CDR3 DNA reads as TGTGCCAGCAGTGGTCGCAGGGGCGGTGAGACCCAGTACTTC.

As regards this clone: Other nucleotide sequences in the sample specify the same CDR3. The CDR3 nucleotides are TGTGCCAGCTCACAACAGGGACCCTATTACTTC. Translation gives CASSQQGPYYF. V is TRBV18 and J is TRBJ2-7; the D gene is possibly TRBD1 (6 bases). Germline V gene sequence: CDR1 KGHSH, CDR2 LQKENI. The CDR3 contains 11 residues. Trimming shortened V by 4 bases and J by 13 bases, and 14 bases separated the two germline ends.

This clone has only one observation. The chain couples TRBV30 to TRBJ2-3, with 9 bases identical to TRBD1. Germline-derived CDR1 and CDR2 are GTSNPN and SVGIG (reference sequence). This CDR3 is 16 amino acids long. With 0 bases clipped from V and 2 bases from J, the junction kept 6 bases outside the gene matches. This chain's CDR3 is CAWSVWGQGLTDTQYF. In nucleotides, the CDR3 is TGTGCCTGGAGTGTATGGGGACAGGGCCTCACAGATACGCAGTATTTT.

J is TRBJ2-4 and V is TRBV30, with 7 bases fitting TRBD1. After removal of 4 bases from V and 5 bases from J, the junction contained 14 bases not matched to a gene. The V gene's germline CDR1 is GTSNPN and CDR2 SVGIG (reference sequence). The CDR3 runs to 16 residues. The CDR3 protein is CAWISRNRGLQNIQYF. In nucleotides, the CDR3 is TGTGCCTGGATATCCCGGAACAGGGGATTACAAAACATTCAGTACTTC.

The chain links TRBV19 to TRBJ2-1; 7 nucleotides align to TRBD1. Germline trimming cut 7 bases from V and 0 bases from J; bases unmatched to any gene: 9. The V gene's germline CDR1 is LNHDA and CDR2 SQIVND (reference sequence). This CDR3 contains 16 residues. CDR3 residues: CASIATGLSSYNEQFF. CDR3 sequence (DNA): TGTGCCAGTATCGCGACAGGGTTGAGCTCCTACAATGAGCAGTTCTTC.

The rearrangement uses TRBV30 and TRBJ2-1, with 10 bases that match TRBD2. From germline, CDR1 is GTSNPN and CDR2 SVGIG (reference sequence). Trimming at V came to 3 bases and at J to 2 bases, leaving 13 bases not matched to a gene. The CDR3 has 18 residues. CDR3 loop: CAWRHLTSGIVPYNEQFF. Here the CDR3 DNA reads TGTGCCTGGAGACACCTAACTAGCGGGATCGTTCCCTACAATGAGCAGTTCTTC. The full variable domain, completed using reference TRBV30 and TRBJ2-1, is SQTIHQWPATLVQPVGSPLSLECTVEGTSNPNLYWYRQAAGRGLQLLFYSVGIGQISSEVPQNLSASRPQDRQFILSSKKLLLSDSGFYLCAWRHLTSGIVPYNEQFFGPGTRLTVL.

The chain has TRBV11-3 and TRBJ2-5; 8 bases line up with TRBD2. This CDR3 comprises 16 residues. With 1 base clipped from V and 1 base from J, the junction kept 5 bases outside the gene matches. Germline CDR1 and CDR2: SGHNT and YENEEA. CDR3 nucleotide sequence: TGTGCCAGCAGCTTAGGTAGCGGGACCCGCCAAGAGACCCAGTACTTC. Its translation: CASSLGSGTRQETQYF.

The V call is TRBV7-9, the J call TRBJ2-1; 8 nucleotides match TRBD2. Unmatched junction bases numbered 7, after V lost 5 bases and J lost 7 bases. This CDR3 is built from 14 residues. Germline V gene sequence: CDR1 SEHNR, CDR2 FQNEAQ (reference sequence). In nucleotides, the CDR3 is TGTGCCAGCAGCCCGCACCCTAGCGGGAATGAGCAGTTCTTC. Its translation: CASSPHPSGNEQFF.

V is TRBV25-1 and J is TRBJ2-7; D ambiguous. The CDR3 spans 14 residues. Trimming stripped 4 bases from V and 6 bases from J, with 16 bases between. In germline, CDR1 is MGHDK, CDR2 SYGVNS. The CDR3 spells CASSGLGNRVEQYF. The DNA of the CDR3 is TGTGCCAGCAGTGGGCTGGGTAACCGGGTCGAGCAGTACTTC.

The chain recombines TRBV5-1 with TRBJ2-5, with a tentative D call TRBD1 (6 bases). V dropped 0 bases and J dropped 1 base, with 10 bases sitting between them. Per the germline V gene, CDR1 is SGHRS and CDR2 is YFSETQ. CDR3 length: 15 amino acids. The chain's CDR3 is CASSLAATGQETQYF. Here the CDR3 DNA reads TGCGCCAGCAGCTTGGCCGCGACAGGCCAAGAGACCCAGTACTTC.

This chain joins TRBV7-9 and TRBJ2-5; D remains ambiguous. Germline loops: CDR1 SEHNR, CDR2 FQNEAQ (reference sequence). The CDR3 contains 13 residues. V was cut by 5 bases and J by 5 bases, with 12 bases left in between. The CDR3 nucleotides read TGTGCCAGCAGCCCCCACTGGGCGGAGACCCAGTACTTC. This gives the protein CASSPHWAETQYF.

The chain carries TRBV28 and TRBJ2-2, with 9 bases that match TRBD1. CDR3 size: 15 residues. Trimming took 7 bases from V and 9 from J; bases not matched to a gene: 12. Per germline, CDR1 MDHEN and CDR2 SYDVKM. The CDR3 protein is CASTDPGQGLRELFF. The CDR3 DNA reads TGTGCCAGCACCGACCCGGGACAGGGTTTAAGGGAGCTGTTTTTT.

The chain joins TRBV7-3 to TRBJ1-3; D perhaps matches TRBD1 (5 bases). The V end lost 0 bases, the J end lost 0 bases, and 9 bases lay between the germline ends. CDR1 and CDR2 (germline): SGHTA, FQGTGA. CDR3 size: 16 residues. Written as DNA, the CDR3 is TGTGCCAGCAGCTTAACGGGGCCCACCTCTGGAAACACCATATATTTT. Protein sequence: CASSLTGPTSGNTIYF.

V gene TRBV27 combines with J gene TRBJ2-3; 10 bases fit TRBD1. Losses at the gene ends were 5 bases for V and 13 bases for J; bases not matched to a gene: 18. Germline assignment: CDR1 MNHEY and CDR2 SMNVEV (reference sequence). CDR3 size: 16 residues. CDR3 loop: CASSPGTGEREGLEYF. CDR3 in DNA: TGTGCCAGCAGTCCTGGGACAGGGGAACGGGAGGGCCTCGAGTATTTT.